The present TCR beta chain was sequenced within a study of shared clonotypes between healthy human individuals. Broader study findings: Depth of sequencing was expected to influence donor clonotype sharing.

Germline V gene sequence: CDR1 DFQATT, CDR2 SNEGSKA (reference sequence). This CDR3 is 11 amino acids long. On this clone itself: What it recognizes is unknown.

The protocol was immunoSEQ multiplex PCR, while the TCRdb copy is restricted to in-frame clones and leaves out a portion. The table lists hundreds of thousands of clones, roughly three quarters of them singletons. The chain employs TRBV20-1 and TRBJ2-5; no clear D gene. The last part of the DNA fits TRBJ2-7 better; the J call may be wrong. The sequenced sample was PBMCs. This TCR came from a woman between 40 and 50 years old in good health. Some clones in this sample may be carry-over from other donors' samples. The DNA for the CDR3 is TGCAGTGCTAGATCCGACTACGAGCAGTACTTC. Translated: CSARSDYEQYF.